Below are 28 T cell receptor beta chains sequenced from a single sample in a study of blood T cell repertoires in COVID-19. Using immunoSEQ multiplex PCR, the repertoire was profiled, and TCRdb retains in-frame clones only, with some absent. The table lists approximately 150,000 clones, around 87% of them singletons. What was sequenced was peripheral blood. The receptors originated from a woman older than 75 with COVID-19, enrolled during active disease.

This clone was detected only a few times. The chain recombines TRBV7-9 with TRBJ1-4; D unclear. V was cut by 0 bases and J by 7 bases, with 15 bases left in between. Germline assignment: CDR1 SEHNR and CDR2 FQNEAQ (reference sequence). The CDR3 contains 16 residues. The CDR3 here is CASSLADPRRGEKLFF. CDR3 sequence (DNA): TGTGCCAGCAGCTTAGCCGATCCGCGGCGCGGTGAAAAACTGTTTTTT.

The chain employs TRBV4-3 and TRBJ2-3; D perhaps matches TRBD2 (5 bases). Germline V gene lookup returns CDR1 LGHNA and CDR2 YSLEER. The CDR3 totals 15 residues. Trimming cost V 0 bases and J 5 bases, with 12 bases left between them. The chain's CDR3 is CASSQEGSGRDTQYF. The DNA of the CDR3 is TGCGCCAGCAGCCAAGAGGGGTCGGGGAGAGATACGCAGTATTTT.

The CDR3 spells CASSIDTIEDSPLHF. For the CDR3, the DNA is TGTGCCAGCAGCATCGACACCATCGAAGACTCACCCCTCCACTTT. V gene TRBV7-2 combines with J gene TRBJ1-6, with D uncertain. V lost 5 bases, J lost 10 bases, and 18 bases lay in between. Germline assignment: CDR1 SGHTA and CDR2 FQGNSA. The length of the CDR3 is 15 residues.

The rearrangement links TRBV27 to TRBJ1-4; D unresolved. CDR3 size: 14 residues. Trimming cost V 2 bases and J 5 bases, with 9 bases left between them. Germline-derived CDR1 and CDR2 are MNHEY and SMNVEV (reference sequence). DNA for the CDR3: TGTGCCAGCAGTTTAGGACGGAGGAATGAAAAACTGTTTTTT. Translated, it gives CASSLGRRNEKLFF.

This clone was seen a few times. The chain uses TRBV29-1 and TRBJ2-6; D tentatively fits TRBD1 or TRBD2 (5 bases each). The germline V gene has CDR1 SQVTM and CDR2 ANQGSEA. Trimming left V 7 bases short and J 0 bases short, with 10 bases between. The CDR3 is 14 residues long. CDR3 loop: CSGGDSSGANVLTF. In nucleotides, the CDR3 is TGCAGCGGGGGAGACAGCTCTGGGGCCAACGTCCTGACTTTC.

The table lists this clone with a count of one. This chain joins TRBV7-8 and TRBJ1-1, with unresolved D. The CDR3 covers 11 residues. V lost 5 bases and J 5 bases, leaving 6 bases between the germline ends. CDR1 SGHVS and CDR2 FQNEAQ come from the germline V gene. CDR3: CASSPQTEAFF. The CDR3 DNA follows: TGTGCCAGCAGCCCCCAGACTGAAGCTTTCTTT.

The chain combines TRBV6-2 or TRBV6-3 with TRBJ1-1, with D unclear. Germline V gives CDR1 MNHEY, CDR2 SVGEGT. CDR3 length equals 15 residues. The V end lost 6 bases, the J end lost 11 bases, and 25 bases lay between the germline ends. The CDR3 protein is CASSPGIGRGFEAFF. The CDR3 bases are TGTGCCAGCAGCCCCGGAATAGGCAGAGGATTCGAGGCTTTCTTT.

The table lists this clone with a count of one. CDR3 DNA sequence: TGTGCCAGCGGCAGGGGGACAGGGCAAGAGACCCAGTACTTC. Its translation is CASGRGTGQETQYF. The chain joins TRBV6-5 to TRBJ2-5, with TRBD1 matching over 9 bases. In germline, CDR1 is MNHEY, CDR2 SVGAGI. The CDR3 runs to 14 residues. V was clipped by 8 bases and J by 2 bases; unmatched bases: 6.

The CDR3 coding sequence is TGTGCCAGCAGAGGGGGCCCGATTAAGACTGAAGCTTTCTTT. Translated, it gives CASRGGPIKTEAFF. The gene calls are TRBV6-5 and TRBJ1-1; TRBD1 aligns across 7 bases. V was clipped by 6 bases and J by 5 bases; unmatched bases: 9. The CDR3 has 14 amino acids. Germline CDR1 reads MNHEY; CDR2 reads SVGAGI.

The J gene is TRBJ2-2, the V gene TRBV28, with 8 bases identical to TRBD1. With V trimmed by 4 bases and J by 6 bases, 4 bases remained unmatched. The CDR3 length is 14 residues. Looked up from germline, CDR1 is MDHEN and CDR2 is SYDVKM. The CDR3 sequence is CASSSGGKAGELFF. CDR3 bases: TGTGCCAGCAGTTCAGGGGGCAAAGCCGGGGAGCTGTTTTTT.

The chain's CDR3 is CASSPRGGLNTEAFF. DNA for the CDR3: TGTGCCAGCAGCCCGCGGGGGGGTCTAAACACTGAAGCTTTCTTT. The chain employs TRBV11-2 and TRBJ1-1, with TRBD1 as a possible D gene (5 bases). V shed 5 bases and J shed 2 bases, with 15 bases lying between them. The CDR3 consists of 15 residues. In germline, CDR1 is SGHAT, CDR2 FQNNGV.

The chain employs TRBV19 and TRBJ1-2; tentative D call: TRBD1 (6 bases). The CDR3 runs to 13 residues. Per germline, CDR1 LNHDA and CDR2 SQIVND (reference sequence). V lost 2 bases to trimming and J lost 7 bases, with 11 bases between them. DNA of the CDR3: TGTGCCAGTAGTATAACAGGGAAAGTTGGCTACACCTTC. It translates to CASSITGKVGYTF.

The chain couples TRBV6-2 or TRBV6-3 to TRBJ2-7, with TRBD1 as a possible D gene (6 bases). This CDR3 is built from 14 residues. The V end was cut by 0 bases, the J end by 2 bases, with 8 bases between. Germline V gene lookup returns CDR1 MNHEY and CDR2 SVGEGT. CDR3 sequence: CASSYSGTTYEQYF. Here the CDR3 DNA reads TGTGCCAGCAGTTACTCTGGGACAACCTACGAGCAGTACTTC.

The chain couples TRBV5-4 to TRBJ1-2; D unresolved. In germline, CDR1 is SGHNT, CDR2 YYREEE (reference sequence). CDR3 size: 14 residues. Trimming removed 0 bases at V and 8 bases at J, with 14 bases between. CDR3 residues: CASSLVAAVGGYTF. CDR3 in DNA: TGTGCCAGCAGCTTGGTGGCGGCTGTAGGAGGCTACACCTTC.

The V and J genes are TRBV2 and TRBJ2-5; 10 nucleotides line up with TRBD1. CDR1 is SNHLY, CDR2 FYNNEI, per germline. CDR3 length equals 15 residues. Trimming cost V 6 bases and J 2 bases; bases outside gene matches: 6. The CDR3 DNA sequence: TGTGCCAGCAGAGTGGGACAGGGGTTTCAAGAGACCCAGTACTTC. This translates into CASRVGQGFQETQYF.

The chain couples TRBV10-2 to TRBJ1-1; possible D gene TRBD1, 5 bases. Germline lookup yields CDR1 WSHSY and CDR2 SAAADI. Trimming removed 8 bases at V and 1 base at J, with 14 bases between. CDR3 length: 14 amino acids. The CDR3 DNA reads as TGCGCCAGCGCGCCAGACAGCACGAACACTGAAGCTTTCTTT. Translation: CASAPDSTNTEAFF.

This clone was recorded only once. This chain links TRBV16 with TRBJ1-1, with 10 bases that match TRBD1. Germline CDR1 is KGHSY and CDR2 is FQNENV. The CDR3 runs 14 residues. The junction had 0 bases not matched to a gene; V was cut back by 2 bases and J by 3 bases. The DNA of the CDR3 is TGTGCCAGCAGCCAAGGACAGGGGGACACTGAAGCTTTCTTT. Translating gives CASSQGQGDTEAFF.

This chain uses TRBV28 with TRBJ1-2; no firm D call. The germline V and J ends were trimmed by 3 bases and 7 bases, with 6 bases remaining between them. CDR1 is MDHEN, CDR2 SYDVKM, per germline. This CDR3 spans 11 amino acids. CDR3 in amino acids: CASSFSVGYTF. The CDR3 nucleotides read TGTGCCAGCAGTTTCTCCGTTGGCTACACCTTC.

The chain recombines TRBV11-1 with TRBJ2-3, with D unclear. The CDR3 runs 16 residues. From germline, CDR1 is SGHAT and CDR2 FQDESV (reference sequence). The V end was cut by 2 bases, the J end by 3 bases, with 15 bases between. The CDR3 is CASSLRPFGGTDTQYF. The CDR3 DNA sequence: TGTGCCAGCAGCTTAAGGCCCTTTGGCGGTACAGATACGCAGTATTTT.

This CDR3 is CASSLGWTSGSDEQFF. The CDR3 DNA sequence: TGTGCCAGCAGCTTAGGGTGGACTAGCGGGAGCGATGAGCAGTTCTTC. The chain combines TRBV7-2 with TRBJ2-1, with TRBD2 matching 13 bases. There are 16 residues in the CDR3. Germline V gene lookup returns CDR1 SGHTA and CDR2 FQGNSA. With V trimmed by 1 base and J by 8 bases, 5 bases remained unmatched.

The chain combines TRBV7-8 with TRBJ2-7, with D tentatively TRBD2 (6 bases). The germline V and J ends were trimmed by 3 bases and 7 bases, with 22 bases remaining between them. Germline values: CDR1 SGHVS, CDR2 FQNEAQ. This CDR3 is built from 16 residues. The CDR3 loop is CASSFSIAGGTQEQYF. As DNA, the CDR3 is TGTGCCAGCAGCTTTTCCATAGCAGGAGGGACTCAAGAGCAGTACTTC.

The chain joins TRBV7-6 to TRBJ2-3, with a possible D match to TRBD1 (5 bases). This CDR3 contains 15 residues. Germline loops: CDR1 SGHVS, CDR2 FNYEAQ. V was cut by 6 bases and J by 4 bases, with 17 bases left in between. The CDR3 bases are TGTGCCAGCAGTTTATCAAATTGGGGCCCAGATACGCAGTATTTT. Translation: CASSLSNWGPDTQYF. The whole variable domain, remainder taken from reference TRBV7-6 and TRBJ2-3, is GAGVSQSPRYKVTKRGQDVALRCDPISGHVSLYWYRQALGQGPEFLTYFNYEAQQDKSGLPNDRFSAERPEGSISTLTIQRTEQRDSAMYRCASSLSNWGPDTQYFGPGTRLTVL.

The V call is TRBV6-5, the J call TRBJ1-5; the D gene is possibly TRBD1 (5 bases). The germline CDR1 and CDR2 sequences are MNHEY and SVGAGI. The CDR3 has 13 amino acids. Trimming cost V 10 bases and J 1 base, with 11 bases left between them. The CDR3 reads CATRDSSNQPQHF. DNA of the CDR3: TGTGCCACCCGGGACTCCAGCAATCAGCCCCAGCATTTT.

This rearrangement joins TRBV3-1 (or the pseudogene TRBV3-2) to TRBJ2-1; D not resolved. Germline CDR1 reads LGHDT; CDR2 reads YNNKEL (reference sequence). V lost 1 base, J lost 9 bases, and 7 bases lay in between. The CDR3 runs to 12 residues. CDR3 nucleotide sequence: TGTGCCAGCAGCCAAGCCGTAGCTGAGCAGTTCTTC. Encoded protein: CASSQAVAEQFF.

This chain links TRBV19 with TRBJ1-4, with 8 nucleotides matching TRBD1. The CDR3 runs to 17 residues. Germline V gene lookup returns CDR1 LNHDA and CDR2 SQIVND (reference sequence). Losses at the gene ends were 3 bases for V and 2 bases for J; bases not matched to a gene: 8. The CDR3 spells CASSIGAGDRTNEKLFF. CDR3 nucleotides: TGTGCCAGTAGTATCGGCGCAGGGGACAGGACTAATGAAAAACTGTTTTTT.

The chain combines TRBV6-1 with TRBJ1-6; D may be TRBD1 (6 bases). The V gene's germline CDR1 is MNHNS and CDR2 SASEGT. The V and J ends lost 3 bases and 7 bases respectively, with 16 bases between them. This CDR3 region has 16 residues. The CDR3 sequence is CASSDLRDIRNSPLHF. The CDR3 nucleotides read TGTGCCAGCAGTGACCTCCGGGACATTCGGAATTCACCCCTCCACTTT.

The gene calls are TRBV28 and TRBJ2-7, with 9 positions matching TRBD1. The length of the CDR3 is 14 residues. The V and J ends lost 6 bases and 7 bases, in that order; junction bases with no gene match: 10. The germline V gene encodes CDR1 MDHEN and CDR2 SYDVKM. The CDR3 is CASRKGTGIGEQYF. As DNA, the CDR3 is TGTGCCAGCAGAAAGGGGACAGGGATAGGGGAGCAGTACTTC.

The chain recombines TRBV6-5 with TRBJ1-2; possible D gene TRBD1, 6 bases. Germline V lookup: CDR1 MNHEY, CDR2 SVGAGI. The CDR3 consists of 13 residues. Between the trimmed V and J ends, which lost 8 bases and 7 bases, there was a span of 17 bases. CDR3: CASFGTGLAGYTF. Here the CDR3 DNA reads TGTGCCAGCTTCGGTACAGGGTTGGCTGGCTACACCTTC.